This T cell receptor beta chain derives from a study of blood T cells in healthy people across ages. Points from the study as a whole: Lack of knowledge of donor CMV status possibly confounded expanded clonotype changes. Per million T cells, the diversity of TCR beta decreased roughly linearly as age advanced.

This clonotype was seen many times. No antigen is known for it. A second PCR, run for roughly 7 to 12 cycles, used a sample-barcoded 5' primer plus a J-beta primer mix. TCRdb ran MiXCR on the 5' RACE reads and lists one entry per CDR3 protein. This sample has 650,000 to 800,000 distinct CDR3 sequences, with under 65% found just once. The J segment lost 5 bases and the V segment lost 2 bases, leaving 11 bases of the junction unmatched. This CDR3 spans 16 amino acids. Germline lookup yields CDR1 SGHAT and CDR2 FQNNGV. The source of this sequence is a woman older than 75 in good health. The chain uses TRBV11-2 and TRBJ1-2, with 7 bases that match TRBD1. The sequenced sample was blood. CDR3 coding DNA: TGTGCCAGCAGCTTAATGCGGCAGGGGGGTCGGTATGGCTACACCTTC. Translation: CASSLMRQGGRYGYTF.